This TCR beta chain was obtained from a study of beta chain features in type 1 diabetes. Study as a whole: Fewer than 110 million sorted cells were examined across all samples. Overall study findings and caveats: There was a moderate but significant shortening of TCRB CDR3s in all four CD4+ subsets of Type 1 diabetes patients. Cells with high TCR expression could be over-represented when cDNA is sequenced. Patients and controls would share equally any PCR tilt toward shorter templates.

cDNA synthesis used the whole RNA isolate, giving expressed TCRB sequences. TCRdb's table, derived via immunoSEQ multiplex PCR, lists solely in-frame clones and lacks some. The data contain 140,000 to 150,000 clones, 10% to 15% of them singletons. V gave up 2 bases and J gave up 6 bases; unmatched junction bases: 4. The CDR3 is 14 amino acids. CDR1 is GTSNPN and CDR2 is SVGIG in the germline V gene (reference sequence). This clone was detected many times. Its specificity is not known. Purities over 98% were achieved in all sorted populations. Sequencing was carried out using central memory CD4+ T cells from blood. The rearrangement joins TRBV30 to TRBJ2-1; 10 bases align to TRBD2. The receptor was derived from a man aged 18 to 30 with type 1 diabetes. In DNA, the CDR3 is TGTGCCTGGAGTAGCGGGGGGGTGCCCAATGAGCAGTTCTTC. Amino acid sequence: CAWSSGGVPNEQFF.